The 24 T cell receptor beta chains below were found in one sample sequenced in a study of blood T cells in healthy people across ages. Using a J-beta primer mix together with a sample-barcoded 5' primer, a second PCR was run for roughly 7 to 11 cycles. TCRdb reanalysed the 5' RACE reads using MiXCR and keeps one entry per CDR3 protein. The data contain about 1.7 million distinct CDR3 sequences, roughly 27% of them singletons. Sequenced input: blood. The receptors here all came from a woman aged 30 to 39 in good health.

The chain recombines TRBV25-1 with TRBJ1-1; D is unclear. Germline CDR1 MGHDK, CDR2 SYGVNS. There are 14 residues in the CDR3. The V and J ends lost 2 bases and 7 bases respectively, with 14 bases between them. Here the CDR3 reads CASSEMSKGGEAFF. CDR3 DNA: TGTGCCAGCAGTGAAATGTCCAAAGGTGGTGAAGCTTTCTTT.

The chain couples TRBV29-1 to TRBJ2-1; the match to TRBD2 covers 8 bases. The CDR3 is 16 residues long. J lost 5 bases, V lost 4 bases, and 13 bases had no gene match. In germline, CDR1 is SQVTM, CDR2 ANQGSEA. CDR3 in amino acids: CSVGGGGLAQDNEQFF. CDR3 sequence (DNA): TGCAGCGTTGGAGGGGGAGGACTAGCTCAGGACAATGAGCAGTTCTTC.

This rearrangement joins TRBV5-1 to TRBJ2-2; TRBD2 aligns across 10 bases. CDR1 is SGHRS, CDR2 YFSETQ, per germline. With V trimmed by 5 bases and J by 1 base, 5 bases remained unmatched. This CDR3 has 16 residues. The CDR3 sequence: CASSHGLAVNTGELFF. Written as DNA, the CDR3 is TGCGCCAGCAGTCACGGACTAGCGGTGAACACCGGGGAGCTGTTTTTT.

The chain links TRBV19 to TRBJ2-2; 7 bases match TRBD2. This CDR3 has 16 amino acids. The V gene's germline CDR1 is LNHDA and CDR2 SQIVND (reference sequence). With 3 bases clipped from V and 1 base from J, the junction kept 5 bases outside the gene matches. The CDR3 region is CASSIPRGENTGELFF. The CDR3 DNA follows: TGTGCCAGTAGTATCCCCCGGGGGGAGAACACCGGGGAGCTGTTTTTT.

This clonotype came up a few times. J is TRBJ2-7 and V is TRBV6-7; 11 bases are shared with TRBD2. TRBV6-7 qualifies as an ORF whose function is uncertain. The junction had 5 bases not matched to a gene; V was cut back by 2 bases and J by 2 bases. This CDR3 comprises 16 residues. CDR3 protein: CASSYPILAGAYEQYF. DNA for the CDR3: TGTGCCAGCAGTTACCCGATACTAGCGGGAGCCTACGAGCAGTACTTC.

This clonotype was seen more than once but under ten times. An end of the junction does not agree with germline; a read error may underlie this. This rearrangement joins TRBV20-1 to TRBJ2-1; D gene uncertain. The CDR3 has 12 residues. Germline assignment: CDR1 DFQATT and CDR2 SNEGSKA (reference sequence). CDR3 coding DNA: TGCAGTGCCCACGACTCCCACAATGAGCAGTTCTTC. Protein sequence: CSAHDSHNEQFF.

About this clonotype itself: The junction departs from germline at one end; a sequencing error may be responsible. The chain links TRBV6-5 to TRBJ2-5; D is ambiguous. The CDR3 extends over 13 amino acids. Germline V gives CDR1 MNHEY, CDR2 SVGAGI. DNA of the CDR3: TGTGCCAGCGGTTACAGTAAGTTAGAGACCCAGTACTTC. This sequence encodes CASGYSKLETQYF.

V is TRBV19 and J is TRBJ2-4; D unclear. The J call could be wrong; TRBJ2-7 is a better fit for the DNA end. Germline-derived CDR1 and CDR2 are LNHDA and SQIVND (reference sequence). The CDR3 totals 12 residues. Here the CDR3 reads CASRKEGYEQYF. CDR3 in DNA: TGTGCCAGTAGGAAGGAAGGGTACGAGCAGTACTTC.

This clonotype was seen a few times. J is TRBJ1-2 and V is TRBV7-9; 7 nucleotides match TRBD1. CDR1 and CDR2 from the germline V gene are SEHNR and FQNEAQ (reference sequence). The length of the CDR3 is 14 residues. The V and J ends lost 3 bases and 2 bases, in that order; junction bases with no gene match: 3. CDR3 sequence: CASSLPDRNYGYTF. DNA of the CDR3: TGTGCCAGCAGCTTGCCGGACAGGAACTATGGCTACACCTTC.

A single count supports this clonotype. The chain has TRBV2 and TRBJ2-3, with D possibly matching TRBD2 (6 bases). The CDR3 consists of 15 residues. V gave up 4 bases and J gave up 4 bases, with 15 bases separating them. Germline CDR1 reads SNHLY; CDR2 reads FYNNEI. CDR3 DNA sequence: TGTGCCAGCAGTGTAGGGCGGGGTCGGGCAGATACGCAGTATTTT. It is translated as CASSVGRGRADTQYF. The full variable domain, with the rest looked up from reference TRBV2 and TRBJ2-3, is EPEVTQTPSHQVTQMGQEVILRCVPISNHLYFYWYRQILGQKVEFLVSFYNNEISEKSEIFDDQFSVERPDGSNFTLKIRSTKLEDSAMYFCASSVGRGRADTQYFGPGTRLTVL.

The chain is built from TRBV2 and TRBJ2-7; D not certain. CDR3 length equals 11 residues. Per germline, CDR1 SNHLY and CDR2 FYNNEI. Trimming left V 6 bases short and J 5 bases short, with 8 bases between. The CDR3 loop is CASRSFDEQYF. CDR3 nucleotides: TGTGCCAGCAGGAGTTTCGACGAGCAGTACTTC.

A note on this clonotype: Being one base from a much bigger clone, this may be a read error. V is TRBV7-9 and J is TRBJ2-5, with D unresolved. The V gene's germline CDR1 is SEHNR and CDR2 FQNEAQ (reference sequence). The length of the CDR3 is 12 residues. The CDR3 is CASSSTVETPYF. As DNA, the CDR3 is TGTGCCAGCAGCTCCACAGTAGAGACCCCGTACTTC.

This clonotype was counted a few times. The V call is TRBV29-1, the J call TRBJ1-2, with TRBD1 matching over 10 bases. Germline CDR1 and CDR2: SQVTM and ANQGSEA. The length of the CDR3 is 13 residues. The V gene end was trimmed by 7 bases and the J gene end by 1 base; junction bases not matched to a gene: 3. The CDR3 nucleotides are TGCAGCGAAAGGACAGGGGGTAACTATGGCTACACCTTC. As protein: CSERTGGNYGYTF. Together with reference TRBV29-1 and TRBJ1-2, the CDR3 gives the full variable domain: SAVISQKPSRDICQRGTSLTIQCQVDSQVTMMFWYRQQPGQSLTLIATANQGSEATYESGFVIDKFPISRPNLTFSTLTVSNMSPEDSSIYLCSERTGGNYGYTFGSGTRLTVV.

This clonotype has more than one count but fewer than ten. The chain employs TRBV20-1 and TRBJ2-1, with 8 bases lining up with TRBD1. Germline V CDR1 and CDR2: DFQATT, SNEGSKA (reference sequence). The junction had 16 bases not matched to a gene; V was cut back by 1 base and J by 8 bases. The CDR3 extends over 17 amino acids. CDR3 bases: TGCAGTGCTAGAGGCGGACAGGGAAGCCTCGGGGTTTATGAGCAGTTCTTC. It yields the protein CSARGGQGSLGVYEQFF.

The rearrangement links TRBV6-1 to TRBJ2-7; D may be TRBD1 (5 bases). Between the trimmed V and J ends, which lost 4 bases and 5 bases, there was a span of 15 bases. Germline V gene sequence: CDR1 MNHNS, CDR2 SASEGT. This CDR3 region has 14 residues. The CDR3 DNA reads TGTGCCAGCAGTGGTGCAGGGCAAAACGACGAGCAGTACTTC. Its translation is CASSGAGQNDEQYF.

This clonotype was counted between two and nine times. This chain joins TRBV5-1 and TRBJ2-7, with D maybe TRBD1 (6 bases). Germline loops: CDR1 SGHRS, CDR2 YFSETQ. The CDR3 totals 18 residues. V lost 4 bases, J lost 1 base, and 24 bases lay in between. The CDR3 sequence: CASSLAVRQGKESYEQYF. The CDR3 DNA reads TGCGCCAGCAGCCTGGCGGTGCGCCAGGGGAAAGAGTCCTACGAGCAGTACTTC.

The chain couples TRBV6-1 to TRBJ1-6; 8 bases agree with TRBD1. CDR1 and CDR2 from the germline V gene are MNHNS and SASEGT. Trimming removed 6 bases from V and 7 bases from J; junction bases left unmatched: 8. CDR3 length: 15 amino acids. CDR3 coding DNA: TGTGCCAGCAGAGGACAGGGCGGGAGGAATTCACCCCTCCACTTT. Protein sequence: CASRGQGGRNSPLHF.

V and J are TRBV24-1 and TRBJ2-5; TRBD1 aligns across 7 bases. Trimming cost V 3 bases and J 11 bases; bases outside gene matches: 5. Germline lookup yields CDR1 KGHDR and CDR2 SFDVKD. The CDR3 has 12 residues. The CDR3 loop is CATSDPDRQQYF. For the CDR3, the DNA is TGTGCCACCAGTGATCCGGACAGGCAGCAGTACTTC.

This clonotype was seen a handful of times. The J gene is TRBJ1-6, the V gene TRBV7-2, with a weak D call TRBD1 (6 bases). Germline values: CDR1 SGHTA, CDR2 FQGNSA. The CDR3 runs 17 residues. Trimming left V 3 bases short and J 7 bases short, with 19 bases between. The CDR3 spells CASSLGGAAGLNSPLHF. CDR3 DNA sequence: TGTGCCAGCAGCTTGGGGGGGGCGGCAGGACTAAATTCACCCCTCCACTTT.

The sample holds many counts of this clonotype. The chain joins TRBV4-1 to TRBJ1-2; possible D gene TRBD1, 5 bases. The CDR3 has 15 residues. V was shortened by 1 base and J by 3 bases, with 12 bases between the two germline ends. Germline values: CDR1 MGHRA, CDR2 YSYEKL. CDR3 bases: TGCGCCAGCAGCCAAGTCAGGGAACAGGACTATGGCTACACCTTC. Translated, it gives CASSQVREQDYGYTF.

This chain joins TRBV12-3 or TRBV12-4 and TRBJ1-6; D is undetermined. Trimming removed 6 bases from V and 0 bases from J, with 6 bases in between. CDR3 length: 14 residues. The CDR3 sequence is CASRGYSYNSPLHF. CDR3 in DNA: TGTGCCAGCAGAGGTTACTCCTATAATTCACCCCTCCACTTT.

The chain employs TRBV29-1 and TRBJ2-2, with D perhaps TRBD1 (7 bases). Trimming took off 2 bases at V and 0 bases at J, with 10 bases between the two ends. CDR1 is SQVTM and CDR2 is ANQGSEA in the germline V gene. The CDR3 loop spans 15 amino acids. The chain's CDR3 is CSVERGTANTGELFF. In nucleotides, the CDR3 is TGCAGCGTTGAACGCGGGACAGCGAACACCGGGGAGCTGTTTTTT.

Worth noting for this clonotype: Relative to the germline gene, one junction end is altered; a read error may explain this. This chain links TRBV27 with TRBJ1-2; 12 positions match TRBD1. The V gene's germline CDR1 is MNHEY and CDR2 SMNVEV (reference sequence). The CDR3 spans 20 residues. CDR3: CASRKKLSLRDRGPGYDYTF. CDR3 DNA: TGTGCCAGCAGAAAGAAACTCTCCCTCCGGGACAGGGGGCCGGGGTATGACTACACCTTC.

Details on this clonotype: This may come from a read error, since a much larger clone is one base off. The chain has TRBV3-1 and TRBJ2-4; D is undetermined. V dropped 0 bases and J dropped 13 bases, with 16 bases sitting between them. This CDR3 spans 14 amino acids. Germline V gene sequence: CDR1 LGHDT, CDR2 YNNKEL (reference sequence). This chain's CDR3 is CASSQDPANNEQYF. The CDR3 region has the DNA TGTGCCAGCAGCCAAGATCCTGCCAACAATGAGCAGTACTTC.